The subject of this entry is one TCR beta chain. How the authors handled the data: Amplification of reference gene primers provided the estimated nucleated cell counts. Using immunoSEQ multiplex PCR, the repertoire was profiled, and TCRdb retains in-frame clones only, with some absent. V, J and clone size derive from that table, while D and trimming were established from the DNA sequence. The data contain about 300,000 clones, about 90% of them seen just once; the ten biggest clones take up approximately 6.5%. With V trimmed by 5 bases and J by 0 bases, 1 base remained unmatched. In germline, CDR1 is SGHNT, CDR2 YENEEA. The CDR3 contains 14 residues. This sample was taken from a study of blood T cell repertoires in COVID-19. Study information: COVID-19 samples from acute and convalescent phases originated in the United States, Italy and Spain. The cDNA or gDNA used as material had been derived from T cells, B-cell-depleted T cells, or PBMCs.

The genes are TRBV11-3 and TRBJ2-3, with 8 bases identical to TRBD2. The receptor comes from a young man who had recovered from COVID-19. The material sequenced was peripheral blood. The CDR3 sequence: CASSERGSTDTQYF. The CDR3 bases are TGTGCCAGCAGCGAGCGGGGGAGCACAGATACGCAGTATTTT.